A selection of T cell receptor beta chains follows, all from one sample in a study of control samples from healthy donors and cancer patients. Repertoires were generated with immunoSEQ multiplex PCR, while TCRdb's copy carries only in-frame clones and drops some. The table has about 44,000 clones, about three quarters seen once. Sequenced: formalin-fixed, paraffin-embedded tissue. These receptors were taken from a male donor with melanoma. CDR3s include the opening cysteine and the closing phenylalanine or tryptophan. D genes are given only for firm matches. Size is omitted from some rows. Given values are once, few, many or a class for expanded clones.

-	TRBV9	TRBD2	TRBJ2-3	TGTGCCAGCAGCGAGATCCCTAGCGGGGGCCCCCAGTATTTT	CASSEIPSGGPQYF
-	TRBV2	TRBD1	TRBJ2-7	TGTGCCAGCAGTGGGACAGGTGGTCACGAGCAGTACTTC	CASSGTGGHEQYF
-	TRBV10-3	TRBD1	TRBJ2-2	TGTGCCATCAGTGAAAACAGGGGATGGACCGGGGAGCTGTTTTTT	CAISENRGWTGELFF
-	TRBV20-1	-	TRBJ2-5	TGCAGTGCTAGTCAGGCGGAAGAGACCCAGTACTTC	CSASQAEETQYF
-	TRBV3-1/TRBV3-2	TRBD1	TRBJ2-1	TGTGCCAGCAGCCGCATACAGGGGGCGAATGAGCAGTTCTTC	CASSRIQGANEQFF
-	TRBV19	-	TRBJ1-5	TGTGCCAGTAGTATAGAAAGGACTCAGCCCCAGCATTTT	CASSIERTQPQHF
-	TRBV29-1	-	TRBJ2-3	TGCAGCGTTGGGAAGGCCCGAAGCAGCACAGATACACAGTATTTT	CSVGKARSSTDTQYF
-	TRBV7-3	TRBD1	TRBJ1-2	TGTGCCAGCAGCCCCAGGGGGGGCGTGTATGGCTACACCTTC	CASSPRGGVYGYTF
-	TRBV6-5	-	TRBJ1-1	TGTGCCACGAGACGCGAGGTGGGCCACACTGAAGCTTTCTTT	CATRREVGHTEAFF
-	TRBV3-1/TRBV3-2	-	TRBJ2-5	TGTGCCAGCAGGCATACAGCGAAAGAGACCCAGTACTTC	CASRHTAKETQYF
-	TRBV10-1	TRBD2	TRBJ2-7	TGCGCCAGCAGTGATCCTAGCGGAACCTCCTACGAGCAGTACTTC	CASSDPSGTSYEQYF
-	TRBV28	-	TRBJ2-5	TGTGCCAGCAGCCCCCCGCTTGGCATAGAAGAGACCCAATACTTC	CASSPPLGIEETQYF
few	TRBV10-3	-	TRBJ2-1	TGTGCCATCAGTGAGGGCGACATCATTGAGCAGTTCTTC	CAISEGDIIEQFF
-	TRBV28	TRBD2	TRBJ2-4	TGTGCCAGCAGTTCCACTACTAGCGGGAGGAACATTCAGTACTTC	CASSSTTSGRNIQYF
-	TRBV9	TRBD1	TRBJ2-7	TGTGCCAGCAGCGTAGGAGGGACAGGGGGCCACTACGAGCAGTACTTC	CASSVGGTGGHYEQYF
few	TRBV24-1	-	TRBJ2-1	TGTGCCACCAGTGATTACCCTTACAATGAGCAGTTCTTC	CATSDYPYNEQFF
few	TRBV10-3	-	TRBJ1-5	TGTGCCATCAGTGCTCAGGGCAATCAGCCCCAGCATTTT	CAISAQGNQPQHF
medium-sized	TRBV2	TRBD1	TRBJ2-3	TGTGCCAGCAGTGGTCTCACAGGGGCGGATACGCAGTATTTT	CASSGLTGADTQYF
few	TRBV5-4	TRBD1	TRBJ2-7	TGTGCCAGCAGCTTGGGGGACAGGGGTCAGAGGGAGCAGTACTTC	CASSLGDRGQREQYF
-	TRBV29-1	-	TRBJ1-4	TGCAGCGTTGAAGAGGGGAATAATGAAAAACTGTTTTTT	CSVEEGNNEKLFF
many	TRBV11-2	-	TRBJ1-6	TGTGCCAGCAGCCCGCAGGGTTTTGCTTCACCCCTCCACTTT	CASSPQGFASPLHF
-	TRBV2	-	TRBJ1-2	TGTGCCAGCAGTGGACATGGTGGGTCCCGGTATGGCTACACCTTC	CASSGHGGSRYGYTF
-	TRBV7-9	-	TRBJ1-1	TGTGCCAGCAGCAGGGGGAACACTGAAGCTTTCTTT	CASSRGNTEAFF
few	TRBV10-3	-	TRBJ2-7	TGTGCCATCAGAATACCGGAGCAGGGCGAGCAGTACTTC	CAIRIPEQGEQYF
-	TRBV5-1	TRBD1	TRBJ1-1	TGCGCCAGCAGCTCTGGGACAGGGAGGAGGGGTATGAACACTGAAGCTTTCTTT	CASSSGTGRRGMNTEAFF
-	TRBV5-1	-	TRBJ2-5	TGCGCCAGCAGCTGGGACTTGGAGACCCAGTACTTC	CASSWDLETQYF
-	TRBV10-3	TRBD1	TRBJ2-5	TGTGCCATCAGTGAGTCGGGACAGATCCAAGAGACCCAGTACTTC	CAISESGQIQETQYF
-	TRBV10-3	TRBD2	TRBJ2-5	TGTGCCACCAGCGTTAGCGGGAGTACCCAAGAGACCCAGTACTTC	CATSVSGSTQETQYF
-	TRBV5-8	-	TRBJ1-2	TGTGCCAGCAGCCTCTCGGGGGGCTATGGCTACACCTTC	CASSLSGGYGYTF
few	TRBV20-1	TRBD1	TRBJ2-3	TGCAGTGCTGGTGACAGGGGGAAACACACAGATACGCAGTATTTT	CSAGDRGKHTDTQYF
-	TRBV7-2	-	TRBJ2-3	TGTGCCAGCAGCTTAGCGTGGAGCACAGATACGCAGTATTTT	CASSLAWSTDTQYF
few	TRBV6-1	TRBD2	TRBJ2-3	TGTGCCAGCAGTGAAGCGGGAGGGTGGGATACGCAGTATTTT	CASSEAGGWDTQYF
-	TRBV28	-	TRBJ1-4	TGTGCCAGCACCAAAGGAGGGACATTTAATGAAAAACTGTTTTTT	CASTKGGTFNEKLFF
-	TRBV7-3	-	TRBJ2-2	TGTGCCAGCAGCTCCACTCCAGGGTTCGGGGAGCTGTTTTTT	CASSSTPGFGELFF
once	TRBV7-3	TRBD2	TRBJ2-3	TGTGCCAGCAGCCCCGGACTAGGTTACACAGATACGCAGTATTTT	CASSPGLGYTDTQYF
-	TRBV19	TRBD1	TRBJ2-1	TGTGCCAGTAGTCCCCACAGGGGTATTCTTGGCAATGAGCAGTTCTTC	CASSPHRGILGNEQFF
-	TRBV20-1	TRBD1	TRBJ2-1	TGCAGTGCTAGTGCAGACAGGGTCGACAATGAGCAGTTCTTC	CSASADRVDNEQFF